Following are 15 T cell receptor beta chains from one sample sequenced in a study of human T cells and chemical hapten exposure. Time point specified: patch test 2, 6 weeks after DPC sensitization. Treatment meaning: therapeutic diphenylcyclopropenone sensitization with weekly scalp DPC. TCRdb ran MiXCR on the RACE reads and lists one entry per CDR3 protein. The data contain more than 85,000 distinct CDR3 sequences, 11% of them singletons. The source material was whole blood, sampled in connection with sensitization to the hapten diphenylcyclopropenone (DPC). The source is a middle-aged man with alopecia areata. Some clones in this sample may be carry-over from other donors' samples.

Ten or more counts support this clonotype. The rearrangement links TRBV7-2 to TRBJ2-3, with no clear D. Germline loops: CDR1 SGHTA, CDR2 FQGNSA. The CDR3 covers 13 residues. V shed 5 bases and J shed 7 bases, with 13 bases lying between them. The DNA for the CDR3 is TGTGCCAGCAGCCCCCGTTCCTCGAATACGCAGTATTTT. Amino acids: CASSPRSSNTQYF.

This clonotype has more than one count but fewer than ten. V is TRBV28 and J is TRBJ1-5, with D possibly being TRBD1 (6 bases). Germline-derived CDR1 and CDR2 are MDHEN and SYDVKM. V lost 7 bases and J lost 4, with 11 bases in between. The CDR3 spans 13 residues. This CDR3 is CASNRDGNQPQHF. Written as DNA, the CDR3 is TGTGCCAGCAACAGGGACGGAAATCAGCCCCAGCATTTT. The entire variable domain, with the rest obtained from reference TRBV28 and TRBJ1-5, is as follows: DVKVTQSSRYLVKRTGEKVFLECVQDMDHENMFWYRQDPGLGLRLIYFSYDVKMKEKGDIPEGYSVSREKKERFSLILESASTNQTSMYLCASNRDGNQPQHFGDGTRLSIL.

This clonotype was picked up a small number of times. The chain's CDR3 is CATSVVGGDTQYF. CDR3 nucleotides: TGTGCCACCAGTGTCGTGGGGGGAGATACGCAGTATTTT. The gene calls are TRBV24-1 and TRBJ2-3, with a tentative D call TRBD2 (6 bases). Germline V gene lookup returns CDR1 KGHDR and CDR2 SFDVKD. The CDR3 contains 13 residues. Deletions cut 5 bases from V and 5 bases from J, with 10 bases between.

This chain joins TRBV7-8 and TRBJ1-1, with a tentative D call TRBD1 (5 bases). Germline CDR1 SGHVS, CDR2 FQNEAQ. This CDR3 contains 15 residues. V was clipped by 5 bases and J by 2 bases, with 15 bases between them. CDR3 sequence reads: CASSLRPRDNTEAFF. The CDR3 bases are TGTGCCAGCAGCCTTAGGCCCAGGGATAACACTGAAGCTTTCTTT.

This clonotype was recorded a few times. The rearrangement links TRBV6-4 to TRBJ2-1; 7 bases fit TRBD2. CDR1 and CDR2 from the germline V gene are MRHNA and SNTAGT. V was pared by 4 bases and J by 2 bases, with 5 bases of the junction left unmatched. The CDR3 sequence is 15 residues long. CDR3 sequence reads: CASSVMAGAYNEQFF. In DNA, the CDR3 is TGTGCCAGCAGTGTGATGGCGGGAGCCTACAATGAGCAGTTCTTC.

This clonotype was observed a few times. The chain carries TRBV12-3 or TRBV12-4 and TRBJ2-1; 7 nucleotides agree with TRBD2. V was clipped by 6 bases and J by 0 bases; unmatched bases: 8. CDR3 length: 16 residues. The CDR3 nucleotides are TGTGCCAGCAGGTCACGACTAGCCAGCTCCTACAATGAGCAGTTCTTC. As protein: CASRSRLASSYNEQFF.

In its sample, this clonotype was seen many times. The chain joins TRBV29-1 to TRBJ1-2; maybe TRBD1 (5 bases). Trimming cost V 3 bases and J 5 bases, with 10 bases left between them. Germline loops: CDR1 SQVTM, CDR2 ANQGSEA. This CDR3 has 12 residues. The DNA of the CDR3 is TGCAGCGTTGACGGGGCTGGGTATGGCTACACCTTC. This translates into CSVDGAGYGYTF.

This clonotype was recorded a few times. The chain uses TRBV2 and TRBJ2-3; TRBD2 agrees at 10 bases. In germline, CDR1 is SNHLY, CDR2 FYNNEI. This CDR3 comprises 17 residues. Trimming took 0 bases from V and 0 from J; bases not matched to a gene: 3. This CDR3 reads CASSEAGLAVSTDTQYF. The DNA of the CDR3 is TGTGCCAGCAGTGAAGCCGGACTAGCGGTTAGCACAGATACGCAGTATTTT.

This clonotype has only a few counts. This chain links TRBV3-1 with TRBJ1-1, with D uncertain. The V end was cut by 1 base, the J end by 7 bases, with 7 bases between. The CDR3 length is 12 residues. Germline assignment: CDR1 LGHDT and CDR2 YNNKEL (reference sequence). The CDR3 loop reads CASSQGPGEAFF. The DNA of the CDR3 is TGTGCCAGCAGCCAAGGTCCGGGTGAAGCTTTCTTT.

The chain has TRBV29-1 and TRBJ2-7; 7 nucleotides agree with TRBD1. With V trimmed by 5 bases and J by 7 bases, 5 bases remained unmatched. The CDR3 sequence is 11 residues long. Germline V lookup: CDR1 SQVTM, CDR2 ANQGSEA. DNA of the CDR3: TGCAGCGTTCGACAGGGATTTGAGCAGTACGTC. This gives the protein CSVRQGFEQYV.

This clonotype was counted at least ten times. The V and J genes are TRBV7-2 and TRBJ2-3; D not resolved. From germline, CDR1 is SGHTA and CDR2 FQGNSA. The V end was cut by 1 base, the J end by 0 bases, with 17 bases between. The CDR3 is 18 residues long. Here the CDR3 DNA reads TGTGCCAGCAGCTTAGAATTACTTTCTCGAGTCAGCACAGATACGCAGTATTTT. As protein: CASSLELLSRVSTDTQYF.

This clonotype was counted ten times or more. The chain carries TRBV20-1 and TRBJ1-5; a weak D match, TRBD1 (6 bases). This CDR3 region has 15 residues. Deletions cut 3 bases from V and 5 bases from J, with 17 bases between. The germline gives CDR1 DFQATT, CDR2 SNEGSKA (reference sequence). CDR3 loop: CSARTGSGEYQPQHF. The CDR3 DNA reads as TGCAGTGCTAGGACAGGTTCGGGGGAATATCAGCCCCAGCATTTT.

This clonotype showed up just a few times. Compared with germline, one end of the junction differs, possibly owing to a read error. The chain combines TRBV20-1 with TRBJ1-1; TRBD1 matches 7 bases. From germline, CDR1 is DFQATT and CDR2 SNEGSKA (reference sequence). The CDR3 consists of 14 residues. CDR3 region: CSARDRAPNTEAFF. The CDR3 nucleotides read TGCAGTGCCAGAGACAGGGCCCCGAACACTGAAGCTTTCTTT.

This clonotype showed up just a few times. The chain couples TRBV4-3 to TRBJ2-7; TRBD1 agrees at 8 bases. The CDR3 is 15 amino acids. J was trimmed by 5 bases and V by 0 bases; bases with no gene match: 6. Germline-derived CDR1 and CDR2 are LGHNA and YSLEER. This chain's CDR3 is CASSQEGQGGHEQYV. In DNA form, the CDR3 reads TGCGCCAGCAGCCAAGAAGGACAGGGTGGTCACGAGCAGTACGTC.

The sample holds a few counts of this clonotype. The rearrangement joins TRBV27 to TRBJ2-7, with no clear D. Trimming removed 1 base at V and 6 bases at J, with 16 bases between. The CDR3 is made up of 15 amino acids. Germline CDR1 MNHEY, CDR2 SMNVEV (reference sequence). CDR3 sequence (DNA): TGTGCCAGCAGTTTATGGGGAAGCGCCTCAACCGAGCAGTACTTC. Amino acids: CASSLWGSASTEQYF.